This T cell receptor (beta chain) derives from a study of Ad26.COV2.S vaccination and SARS-CoV-2 variants. Trimming removed 4 bases from V and 4 bases from J, with 20 bases in between. This CDR3 spans 16 amino acids. Germline V lookup: CDR1 SGHKS, CDR2 YYEKEE (reference sequence). Repertoires were generated with immunoSEQ multiplex PCR, while TCRdb's copy carries only in-frame clones and drops some. The repertoire holds about 370,000 clones, 80% to 90% seen once, with more than 3% in the top ten. Treatment specified: around 19 received Ad26.COV2.S at low or high dose, single or two shots; about 5 received placebo; per-sample allocation not given. The samples date from day 63 after the first vaccine or placebo injection. The administered vaccine (an Ad26 vector) expressed Wuhan-strain SARS-CoV-2 spike.

The TCR originated in a person aged 18-65 years who received the Ad26.COV2.S COVID-19 vaccine or a placebo. V gene TRBV5-5 combines with J gene TRBJ1-2; D is unclear. Sequencing used peripheral blood, obtained in a trial of Ad26.COV2.S vaccine versus placebo. The CDR3 spells CASSPAGDPTLYGYTF. CDR3 DNA: TGTGCCAGCAGCCCCGCCGGAGACCCCACCCTCTATGGCTACACCTTC.